The 24 T cell receptor beta chains given below trace back to one sample, sequenced in a study of T cell repertoires in cytomegalovirus infection. In TCRdb, the reads were re-called with MiXCR into one record per CDR3 protein. The sample yields 230,000 or so distinct CDR3 sequences, about 18% seen once. The sample taken for sequencing was CD8+ T cells from PBMCs. The receptors were sampled from a human donor in good health (CMV status not recorded). Some clones in this sample may be carry-over from other donors' samples.

In this sample, this clonotype turned up a few times. The chain carries TRBV6-5 and TRBJ2-7; D is possibly TRBD2 (6 bases). CDR3 size: 14 residues. Germline V gene lookup returns CDR1 MNHEY and CDR2 SVGAGI. V was clipped by 2 bases and J by 2 bases, with 10 bases between them. CDR3 nucleotides: TGTGCCAGCAGTTACGGAGGGATGGCCTACGAGCAGTACTTC. Translated, it gives CASSYGGMAYEQYF.

At least ten counts were recorded for this clonotype. The chain recombines TRBV7-6 with TRBJ2-2; D not certain. V lost 5 bases to trimming and J lost 3 bases, with 10 bases between them. CDR3 length: 14 amino acids. Germline values: CDR1 SGHVS, CDR2 FNYEAQ. The CDR3 DNA sequence: TGTGCCAGCAGCAACTCTCTTTACACCGGGGAGCTGTTTTTT. This codes for CASSNSLYTGELFF.

The CDR3 bases are TGCGCCAGCAGTCTATCCAGGGGAAGGGAGACCCAGTACTTC. It codes for CASSLSRGRETQYF. This rearrangement joins TRBV23-1 to TRBJ2-5; a weak D match, TRBD1 (6 bases). TRBV23-1 is assigned to the ORF class and has an uncertain function. V was clipped by 4 bases and J by 5 bases, with 14 bases between them. CDR3 length: 14 residues.

This chain connects TRBV20-1 to TRBJ1-1; TRBD1 might be the D (5 bases). V gave up 2 bases and J gave up 3 bases, with 16 bases separating them. In germline, CDR1 is DFQATT, CDR2 SNEGSKA (reference sequence). CDR3 length: 15 amino acids. The CDR3 coding sequence is TGCAGTGCTAGATCAGGGTCCGGGGGGGACACTGAAGCTTTCTTT. The encoded protein is CSARSGSGGDTEAFF.

This clonotype was counted only a few times. V gene TRBV28 combines with J gene TRBJ1-1, with D possibly being TRBD1 (6 bases). The CDR3 spans 13 residues. Trimming pared 3 bases from V and 6 bases from J, leaving 11 bases between. CDR1 and CDR2 from the germline V gene are MDHEN and SYDVKM. This chain's CDR3 is CASSFRGGPEAFF. DNA for the CDR3: TGTGCCAGCAGTTTTCGGGGGGGGCCTGAAGCTTTCTTT.

This clonotype was seen only a few times. The V and J genes are TRBV12-3 or TRBV12-4 and TRBJ2-7; D unresolved. The CDR3 totals 12 residues. V shed 1 base and J shed 5 bases, with 6 bases lying between them. The CDR3 coding sequence is TGTGCCAGCAGTTTAGTTGCGAACGAGCAGTACTTC. This encodes CASSLVANEQYF.

The J gene is TRBJ2-7, the V gene TRBV6-1; 8 bases align to TRBD2. The CDR3 loop spans 15 amino acids. V dropped 8 bases and J dropped 0; count of bases not matched to a gene: 9. Germline loops: CDR1 MNHNS, CDR2 SASEGT. The CDR3 region is CASRSKRGSSYEQYF. The CDR3 DNA sequence: TGTGCCAGCCGTAGTAAGCGGGGGAGCTCCTACGAGCAGTACTTC.

The chain joins TRBV19 to TRBJ2-1; 13 positions match TRBD2. This CDR3 has 16 amino acids. Germline-derived CDR1 and CDR2 are LNHDA and SQIVND (reference sequence). With V trimmed by 5 bases and J by 9 bases, 10 bases remained unmatched. The CDR3 bases are TGTGCCAGTAGTGCGTCCGGGACTAGCGGGGTTACTGAGCAGTTCTTC. Residues: CASSASGTSGVTEQFF.

The chain has TRBV4-2 and TRBJ2-7, with 7 positions matching TRBD1. Germline assignment: CDR1 LGHNA and CDR2 YNFKEQ. V lost 4 bases and J lost 3; bases outside the gene matches: 9. This CDR3 is 15 amino acids long. The CDR3, as DNA: TGTGCCAGCAGCCGGCAGGGGGTAGGGGACTACGAGCAGTACTTC. Translation: CASSRQGVGDYEQYF.

This clonotype was detected many times. This sequence joins TRBV29-1 and TRBJ1-2; 7 nucleotides match TRBD1. From germline, CDR1 is SQVTM and CDR2 ANQGSEA. Germline trimming cut 3 bases from V and 4 bases from J; bases unmatched to any gene: 8. CDR3 length equals 14 residues. CDR3 residues: CSVETRQGVYGYTF. The CDR3 DNA reads as TGCAGCGTTGAGACTAGGCAGGGGGTCTATGGCTACACCTTC.

This clonotype was detected only a few times. The V call is TRBV29-1, the J call TRBJ2-3, with D possibly being TRBD1 or TRBD2 (5 bases each). The germline V gene encodes CDR1 SQVTM and CDR2 ANQGSEA. The CDR3 is 15 amino acids. The V and J ends lost 6 bases and 3 bases respectively, with 19 bases between them. The CDR3 is CSVYGALRRTDTQYF. DNA for the CDR3: TGCAGCGTATACGGGGCCCTCAGACGAACAGATACGCAGTATTTT.

The chain has TRBV25-1 and TRBJ2-5; TRBD1 is a possible D gene (5 bases). CDR3 size: 14 residues. Trimming removed 2 bases from V and 5 bases from J, with 12 bases in between. Germline V gene sequence: CDR1 MGHDK, CDR2 SYGVNS. CDR3 sequence: CASSEGQGTETQYF. The CDR3 DNA is TGTGCCAGCAGTGAAGGGCAGGGTACCGAGACCCAGTACTTC.

The chain links TRBV11-2 to TRBJ2-7, with unresolved D. This CDR3 contains 14 residues. V dropped 4 bases and J dropped 2 bases, with 12 bases sitting between them. Germline CDR1 is SGHAT and CDR2 is FQNNGV. Here the CDR3 DNA reads TGTGCCAGCAGCTCCCGGTCAGAACCCTACGAGCAGTACTTC. Protein: CASSSRSEPYEQYF.

The chain combines TRBV20-1 with TRBJ2-7; TRBD2 matches 10 bases. From germline, CDR1 is DFQATT and CDR2 SNEGSKA (reference sequence). V was pared by 3 bases and J by 5 bases, with 7 bases of the junction left unmatched. CDR3 size: 14 residues. The CDR3 spells CSASASGGFNEQYF. As DNA, the CDR3 is TGCAGTGCTAGCGCTAGCGGGGGATTCAACGAGCAGTACTTC.

The chain couples TRBV7-6 to TRBJ2-6, with 12 bases identical to TRBD1. The CDR3 extends over 20 amino acids. CDR1 and CDR2 (germline): SGHVS, FNYEAQ. Trimming removed 5 bases from V and 4 bases from J; junction bases left unmatched: 15. The CDR3 region is CASSHPQPGQGAQGANVLTF. CDR3 coding DNA: TGTGCCAGCAGCCACCCCCAACCGGGACAGGGGGCGCAAGGGGCCAACGTCCTGACTTTC.

This clonotype was recorded a few times. The J gene is TRBJ2-6, the V gene TRBV7-8, with D unresolved. Trimming took off 5 bases at V and 2 bases at J, with 7 bases between the two ends. CDR1 SGHVS and CDR2 FQNEAQ come from the germline V gene. The CDR3 has 14 amino acids. Here the CDR3 DNA reads TGTGCCAGCAGCAACCACGCTGGGGCCAACGTCCTGACTTTC. It encodes CASSNHAGANVLTF.

The V call is TRBV7-8, the J call TRBJ2-2, with a tentative D call TRBD1 (6 bases). The ends were cut back, 7 bases at V and 3 bases at J, with 21 bases in the middle. The CDR3 spans 17 residues. The germline gives CDR1 SGHVS, CDR2 FQNEAQ. The CDR3 region is CASTYKAPGDHTGELFF. Here the CDR3 DNA reads TGTGCCAGCACATACAAGGCCCCAGGGGATCACACCGGGGAGCTGTTTTTT.

This clonotype was picked up many times. V and J are TRBV7-9 and TRBJ2-2; 11 nucleotides align to TRBD2. V shed 1 base and J 5 bases; nucleotides not matched to a gene: 9. This CDR3 region has 18 residues. Germline assignment: CDR1 SEHNR and CDR2 FQNEAQ (reference sequence). The CDR3 spells CASSLEERLAGWTGELFF. The CDR3 nucleotides are TGTGCCAGCAGCTTAGAAGAGAGACTAGCGGGGTGGACCGGGGAGCTGTTTTTT.

This clonotype was seen ten or more times. In DNA form, the CDR3 reads TGCGCCAGCAGCCAAGATGCGGCCACCTCTGGAAACACCATATATTTT. Amino acid sequence: CASSQDAATSGNTIYF. The rearrangement links TRBV4-3 to TRBJ1-3, with no clear D. The V end lost 0 bases, the J end lost 0 bases, and 9 bases lay between the germline ends. In germline, CDR1 is LGHNA, CDR2 YSLEER. The CDR3 runs 16 residues.

This clonotype was seen a few times. The V gene is TRBV5-1, the J gene TRBJ1-1; D might be TRBD1 (6 bases). The CDR3 runs to 15 residues. The germline CDR1 and CDR2 sequences are SGHRS and YFSETQ. Trimming pared 3 bases from V and 5 bases from J, leaving 17 bases between. The DNA for the CDR3 is TGCGCCAGCAGCTCCCTGTCAGGGGCGGGAACTGAAGCTTTCTTT. It yields the protein CASSSLSGAGTEAFF. The full variable domain, with the rest looked up from reference TRBV5-1 and TRBJ1-1, is KAGVTQTPRYLIKTRGQQVTLSCSPISGHRSVSWYQQTPGQGLQFLFEYFSETQRNKGNFPGRFSGRQFSNSRSEMNVSTLELGDSALYLCASSSLSGAGTEAFFGQGTRLTVV.

At least ten counts were recorded for this clonotype. This rearrangement joins TRBV5-1 to TRBJ1-2, with TRBD1 matching 10 bases. The CDR3 loop spans 15 amino acids. Per the germline V gene, CDR1 is SGHRS and CDR2 is YFSETQ. The ends lost 3 bases at V and 5 bases at J; junction bases unmatched: 7. CDR3 nucleotide sequence: TGCGCCAGCAGCTCGGGGACAGGGGTCTGGTATGGCTACACCTTC. Translating gives CASSSGTGVWYGYTF.

There are many counts of this clonotype. This chain uses TRBV7-9 with TRBJ2-1; the match to TRBD1 covers 11 bases. The CDR3 is 16 residues long. Germline values: CDR1 SEHNR, CDR2 FQNEAQ (reference sequence). The V and J ends lost 4 bases and 8 bases, in that order; junction bases with no gene match: 10. As DNA, the CDR3 is TGTGCCAGCAGCTCGAACCGGGACAGGGGGGATTATGAGCAGTTCTTC. This encodes CASSSNRDRGDYEQFF.

This clonotype came up many times. V gene TRBV7-8 combines with J gene TRBJ2-7; tentative D call: TRBD1 (7 bases). The length of the CDR3 is 18 residues. In germline, CDR1 is SGHVS, CDR2 FQNEAQ. Trimming cost V 5 bases and J 7 bases, with 30 bases left between them. Here the CDR3 DNA reads TGTGCCAGCAGCCCAGGGGGTCCAGGGGGGCTTCCCTCAGAAGAGCAGTACTTC. Protein: CASSPGGPGGLPSEEQYF.

This rearrangement joins TRBV7-9 to TRBJ1-1; D ambiguous. V lost 5 bases to trimming and J lost 2 bases, with 12 bases between them. The CDR3 has 14 amino acids. Germline V lookup: CDR1 SEHNR, CDR2 FQNEAQ (reference sequence). The CDR3: CASSKREDNTEAFF. The CDR3 DNA follows: TGTGCCAGCAGCAAACGGGAGGATAACACTGAAGCTTTCTTT.